The 18 T cell receptor beta chains given below trace back to one sample, sequenced in a study of memory CD4+ T cells and cytomegalovirus serostatus. Single viable CD3+CD4+CD8-CD45RO+ cells were sorted as the memory CD4+ T cells. Method: immunoSEQ multiplex PCR; TCRdb's copy keeps in-frame clones and lacks some. The table records some 41,000 clones, about 79% of them present only once. Sequences were obtained from memory CD4+ T cells from blood. These receptors were collected from an adult in good health and CMV-seronegative.

This chain connects TRBV19 to TRBJ2-4; maybe TRBD2 (5 bases). V lost 7 bases and J lost 6, with 13 bases in between. In germline, CDR1 is LNHDA, CDR2 SQIVND (reference sequence). The length of the CDR3 is 13 residues. The CDR3 is CASNTGTPNIQYF. The CDR3 region has the DNA TGTGCCAGTAACACGGGAACCCCAAACATTCAGTACTTC.

CDR3 sequence (DNA): TGTGCCAGCAGCCCGGGACTAGCGGGAGCGCGCGTTGGGGCGCAGTATTTT. It encodes CASSPGLAGARVGAQYF. The chain recombines TRBV11-2 with TRBJ2-3; 14 bases agree with TRBD2. The CDR3 is 17 amino acids. From germline, CDR1 is SGHAT and CDR2 FQNNGV. V was clipped by 5 bases and J by 10 bases; unmatched bases: 14.

The rearrangement uses TRBV18 and TRBJ2-3; TRBD1 matches 8 bases. The CDR3 runs 15 residues. V lost 3 bases and J lost 1; bases outside the gene matches: 3. Germline CDR1 KGHSH, CDR2 LQKENI. The CDR3 DNA reads as TGTGCCAGCTCACCGTCGGACAGGGGCACAGATACGCAGTATTTT. This gives the protein CASSPSDRGTDTQYF. Variable domain in full (rest from reference TRBV18 and TRBJ2-3): NAGVMQNPRHLVRRRGQEARLRCSPMKGHSHVYWYRQLPEEGLKFMVYLQKENIIDESGMPKERFSAEFPKEGPSILRIQQVVRGDSAAYFCASSPSDRGTDTQYFGPGTRLTVL.

This rearrangement joins TRBV7-8 to TRBJ1-4; no firm D call. Germline V CDR1 and CDR2: SGHVS, FQNEAQ. The V end lost 1 base, the J end lost 4 bases, and 7 bases lay between the germline ends. The CDR3 contains 14 residues. Here the CDR3 reads CASSLGRFNEKLFF. DNA of the CDR3: TGTGCCAGCAGCTTAGGTCGGTTTAATGAAAAACTGTTTTTT.

The chain combines TRBV6-5 with TRBJ1-5; possible D gene TRBD1, 5 bases. The CDR3 has 11 amino acids. Per germline, CDR1 MNHEY and CDR2 SVGAGI. Trimming took off 5 bases at V and 9 bases at J, with 8 bases between the two ends. CDR3 sequence (DNA): TGTGCCAGCAGTACTGGGGGGCCCCAGCATTTT. Translating it yields CASSTGGPQHF.

This clone was observed a single time. The gene calls are TRBV7-2 and TRBJ1-1; 8 nucleotides line up with TRBD1. The CDR3 consists of 15 residues. V trimming: 1 base; J trimming: 0 bases; junction bases outside the gene matches: 1. Germline V lookup: CDR1 SGHTA, CDR2 FQGNSA. CDR3 protein: CASSLGTGMNTEAFF. The CDR3 DNA reads TGTGCCAGCAGCTTAGGGACAGGGATGAACACTGAAGCTTTCTTT.

The V gene is TRBV27, the J gene TRBJ2-1; D remains ambiguous. V gave up 10 bases and J gave up 0 bases, with 10 bases separating them. Looked up from germline, CDR1 is MNHEY and CDR2 is SMNVEV (reference sequence). The length of the CDR3 is 13 residues. The CDR3: CATRRNSYNEQFF. The CDR3 coding sequence is TGTGCCACCCGACGAAACTCCTACAATGAGCAGTTCTTC.

This clone was seen more than once but under ten times. This chain links TRBV30 with TRBJ2-2; D not certain. The germline V gene encodes CDR1 GTSNPN and CDR2 SVGIG (reference sequence). The CDR3 is made up of 16 amino acids. V gave up 3 bases and J gave up 1 base, with 15 bases separating them. The CDR3 sequence is CAWRPAQWGNTGELFF. In DNA form, the CDR3 reads TGTGCCTGGAGACCAGCCCAGTGGGGGAACACCGGGGAGCTGTTTTTT.

V and J are TRBV27 and TRBJ2-7; perhaps TRBD1 as D (6 bases). This CDR3 has 13 amino acids. Germline CDR1 is MNHEY and CDR2 is SMNVEV (reference sequence). V was shortened by 4 bases and J by 6 bases, with 13 bases between the two germline ends. CDR3 amino acids: CASSSPDRREQYF. The DNA for the CDR3 is TGTGCCAGCAGTTCGCCTGACAGGCGCGAGCAGTACTTC.

Here the CDR3 DNA reads TGTGCCAGCAGCTTGCTTTACTATACGCAGTATTTT. It translates to CASSLLYYTQYF. The chain uses TRBV5-6 and TRBJ2-3; no clear D gene. The germline V gene has CDR1 SGHDT and CDR2 YYEEEE. The CDR3 runs to 12 residues. V shed 1 base and J shed 7 bases, with 7 bases lying between them. The full variable domain, completed using reference TRBV5-6 and TRBJ2-3, is DAGVTQSPTHLIKTRGQQVTLRCSPKSGHDTVSWYQQALGQGPQFIFQYYEEEERQRGNFPDRFSGHQFPNYSSELNVNALLLGDSALYLCASSLLYYTQYFGPGTRLTVL.

This rearrangement joins TRBV19 to TRBJ2-1; D is unclear. V lost 3 bases, J lost 10 bases, and 19 bases lay in between. The CDR3 is 15 amino acids. Germline-derived CDR1 and CDR2 are LNHDA and SQIVND (reference sequence). The CDR3 here is CASSIRSPVADEQFF. CDR3 nucleotide sequence: TGTGCCAGTAGTATTAGGTCGCCTGTCGCGGACGAGCAGTTCTTC.

This chain links TRBV5-6 with TRBJ2-7; D is uncertain. The V gene's germline CDR1 is SGHDT and CDR2 YYEEEE. The length of the CDR3 is 16 residues. The V end was cut by 2 bases, the J end by 3 bases, with 18 bases between. Written as DNA, the CDR3 is TGTGCCAGCAGCTTTTCGCCTAGGGTGTCCGACTACGAGCAGTACTTC. It encodes CASSFSPRVSDYEQYF.

This clone was seen more than once but under ten times. This chain links TRBV18 with TRBJ2-7, with D hard to call. CDR1 is KGHSH and CDR2 is LQKENI in the germline V gene. V shed 4 bases and J shed 0 bases, with 10 bases lying between them. The CDR3 consists of 14 residues. The CDR3 loop is CASSRSTSSYEQYF. DNA of the CDR3: TGTGCCAGCTCACGTAGTACCAGCTCCTACGAGCAGTACTTC.

This clone qualifies as medium-sized. This chain joins TRBV6-6 and TRBJ1-1, with D tentatively TRBD1 (5 bases). V lost 7 bases and J lost 7, with 7 bases in between. The CDR3 extends over 10 amino acids. The germline V gene encodes CDR1 MNHNY and CDR2 SVGAGI (reference sequence). The CDR3 DNA sequence: TGTGCCAGCATAAGGGGTGAAGCTTTCTTT. It translates to CASIRGEAFF.

The chain has TRBV5-6 and TRBJ2-7; D is unclear. The CDR3 spans 13 residues. Trimming took off 1 base at V and 7 bases at J, with 12 bases between the two ends. Per germline, CDR1 SGHDT and CDR2 YYEEEE. CDR3 nucleotide sequence: TGTGCCAGCAGCTTGTCTGGGTTAGGGGAGCAGTACTTC. Its translation: CASSLSGLGEQYF.

The chain employs TRBV6-1 and TRBJ2-7, with D hard to call. This CDR3 is built from 12 residues. Trimming pared 10 bases from V and 6 bases from J, leaving 16 bases between. Germline-derived CDR1 and CDR2 are MNHNS and SASEGT. CDR3 amino acids: CAIKTPFLEQYF. The CDR3 nucleotides are TGTGCCATTAAGACCCCTTTTCTCGAGCAGTACTTC.

This clone was recorded a few times. The chain is built from TRBV9 and TRBJ2-5; 11 positions match TRBD1. V gave up 0 bases and J gave up 2 bases; unmatched junction bases: 9. This CDR3 is 18 amino acids long. From germline, CDR1 is SGDLS and CDR2 YYNGEE. CDR3 protein: CASSVGLGTGGPQETQYF. CDR3 DNA: TGTGCCAGCAGCGTAGGATTAGGGACAGGGGGACCGCAAGAGACCCAGTACTTC.

The V call is TRBV9, the J call TRBJ1-4; weak D call: TRBD1 (5 bases). V gave up 3 bases and J gave up 8 bases, with 17 bases separating them. This CDR3 has 15 residues. Germline values: CDR1 SGDLS, CDR2 YYNGEE. The CDR3 DNA follows: TGTGCCAGCAGCGCCGGGGCCGTCACTGGCGAAAAACTGTTTTTT. Protein: CASSAGAVTGEKLFF.